The 20 T cell receptor beta chains reported below all come from one sample, sequenced in a study of T cell repertoires in cytomegalovirus infection. TCRdb used MiXCR to reprocess the reads, holding one entry per CDR3 protein. The sample has hundreds of thousands of distinct CDR3 sequences; under 55% are singletons. What these receptors recognize is not known. This sample comprised cultured PBMCs, obtained from culture after CMV antigen stimulation. Source of these receptors: a human donor in good health (CMV status not recorded). Some clones in this sample may be carry-over from other donors' samples.

The chain links TRBV11-2 to TRBJ2-7; 7 bases are shared with TRBD2. V gave up 4 bases and J gave up 3 bases; unmatched junction bases: 6. This CDR3 has 14 residues. Germline CDR1 reads SGHAT; CDR2 reads FQNNGV. CDR3 sequence (DNA): TGTGCCAGCAGCTCCGGGACTACGTTCTACGAGCAGTACTTC. Residues: CASSSGTTFYEQYF.

This clonotype was seen more than once but under ten times. J is TRBJ2-7 and V is TRBV7-9; 7 positions agree with TRBD1. The CDR3 has 16 amino acids. V lost 4 bases to trimming and J lost 0 bases; unmatched junction nucleotides: 9. Germline V gene sequence: CDR1 SEHNR, CDR2 FQNEAQ (reference sequence). The CDR3 DNA sequence: TGTGCCAGCAGCTCAGTACAGGGGAAGTCCTCCTACGAGCAGTACTTC. This gives the protein CASSSVQGKSSYEQYF.

The gene calls are TRBV10-3 and TRBJ1-5; the match to TRBD1 covers 7 bases. V lost 3 bases to trimming and J lost 5 bases; unmatched junction nucleotides: 7. Germline V gene lookup returns CDR1 ENHRY and CDR2 SYGVKD. The CDR3 loop spans 15 amino acids. Here the CDR3 reads CAISENRGGDQPQHF. CDR3 bases: TGTGCCATCAGTGAAAACAGGGGAGGGGATCAGCCCCAGCATTTT.

The V gene is TRBV7-6, the J gene TRBJ2-1; D is undetermined. CDR3 size: 12 residues. V was shortened by 5 bases and J by 6 bases, with 8 bases between the two germline ends. Germline V gives CDR1 SGHVS, CDR2 FNYEAQ. CDR3 protein: CASSPSTNEQFF. As DNA, the CDR3 is TGTGCCAGCAGCCCATCTACCAATGAGCAGTTCTTC.

The CDR3 sequence: CASSPRAGDNSPLHF. The CDR3 DNA reads TGTGCCAGCTCACCTCGTGCAGGGGATAATTCACCCCTCCACTTT. This rearrangement joins TRBV18 to TRBJ1-6; tentative D call: TRBD1 (6 bases). The germline CDR1 and CDR2 sequences are KGHSH and LQKENI. V was pared by 3 bases and J by 5 bases, with 11 bases between. This CDR3 comprises 15 residues.

V usage is TRBV7-6 and J usage is TRBJ2-7; no clear D. Per the germline V gene, CDR1 is SGHVS and CDR2 is FNYEAQ. This CDR3 comprises 12 residues. Trimming took off 5 bases at V and 4 bases at J, with 9 bases between the two ends. CDR3 loop: CASSLPRYEQYF. Written as DNA, the CDR3 is TGTGCCAGCAGCCTTCCCAGATACGAGCAGTACTTC.

There are a few counts of this clonotype. J is TRBJ1-5 and V is TRBV7-6, with D hard to call. Trimming cost V 5 bases and J 15 bases, with 17 bases left between them. The germline V gene has CDR1 SGHVS and CDR2 FNYEAQ. The CDR3 has 12 amino acids. The CDR3 loop reads CASSPVRQSMHF. In DNA, the CDR3 is TGTGCCAGCAGCCCCGTTCGACAATCCATGCATTTT.

This clonotype was found a few times. V usage is TRBV18 and J usage is TRBJ1-6; 9 nucleotides align to TRBD1. V lost 3 bases and J lost 5; bases outside the gene matches: 2. Germline V CDR1 and CDR2: KGHSH, LQKENI. This CDR3 contains 15 residues. In nucleotides, the CDR3 is TGTGCCAGCTCACCGAGGGACAGGGATAATTCACCCCTCCACTTT. This gives the protein CASSPRDRDNSPLHF.

This clonotype turned up a few times. This chain links TRBV27 with TRBJ2-1; 10 bases fit TRBD2. Germline V CDR1 and CDR2: MNHEY, SMNVEV (reference sequence). After removal of 6 bases from V and 0 bases from J, the junction contained 11 bases not matched to a gene. The CDR3 sequence is 18 residues long. The CDR3 DNA reads TGTGCCAGCAGCCCCATTAGCGGGGGGACGAGCTCCTACAATGAGCAGTTCTTC. Its protein is CASSPISGGTSSYNEQFF.

J is TRBJ2-5 and V is TRBV20-1; TRBD2 is a possible D gene (6 bases). Germline V gene lookup returns CDR1 DFQATT and CDR2 SNEGSKA (reference sequence). The CDR3 is 13 residues long. The V and J ends lost 5 bases and 5 bases respectively, with 15 bases between them. For the CDR3, the DNA is TGCAGTGCTGAATCGGGACTGAGGGAGACCCAGTACTTC. Translated: CSAESGLRETQYF.

V usage is TRBV12-3 or TRBV12-4 and J usage is TRBJ1-2, with TRBD1 matching 7 bases. This CDR3 has 14 residues. V was clipped by 6 bases and J by 1 base; unmatched bases: 5. The CDR3 is CASSKGQVNYGYTF. DNA for the CDR3: TGTGCCAGCAGCAAAGGACAGGTTAACTATGGCTACACCTTC.

This clonotype was found many times. The rearrangement uses TRBV7-2 and TRBJ2-7; 10 bases match TRBD1. Unmatched junction bases numbered 10, after V lost 1 base and J lost 1 base. This CDR3 spans 18 amino acids. The germline gives CDR1 SGHTA, CDR2 FQGNSA. CDR3 DNA sequence: TGTGCCAGCAGCTTAGTCGATTCCGGGACAGGGGATTCCTACGAGCAGTACTTC. The encoded protein is CASSLVDSGTGDSYEQYF.

The chain is built from TRBV2 and TRBJ2-1; D gene uncertain. Trimming shortened V by 7 bases and J by 5 bases, and 9 bases separated the two germline ends. Germline lookup yields CDR1 SNHLY and CDR2 FYNNEI. This CDR3 has 12 residues. The CDR3 reads CASKRVNNEQFF. The DNA of the CDR3 is TGTGCCAGCAAGAGAGTCAACAATGAGCAGTTCTTC.

V gene TRBV11-2 combines with J gene TRBJ2-7; D perhaps matches TRBD2 (5 bases). V was cut by 1 base and J by 3 bases, with 16 bases left in between. In germline, CDR1 is SGHAT, CDR2 FQNNGV. The CDR3 length is 16 residues. The CDR3 DNA is TGTGCCAGCAGCTTAGGGCCCAATGGACGGGGCTACGAGCAGTACTTC. Translation: CASSLGPNGRGYEQYF.

The chain combines TRBV7-6 with TRBJ2-1, with a possible D match to TRBD2 (5 bases). Germline V lookup: CDR1 SGHVS, CDR2 FNYEAQ. CDR3 length: 15 amino acids. Between the trimmed V and J ends, which lost 5 bases and 7 bases, there was a span of 18 bases. The CDR3 loop reads CASSHHSGNTNEQFF. The CDR3 nucleotides are TGTGCCAGCAGCCATCATTCCGGGAATACGAATGAGCAGTTCTTC.

J is TRBJ2-1 and V is TRBV7-8; either TRBD1 or TRBD2 may fit D (6 bases each). The germline V gene has CDR1 SGHVS and CDR2 FQNEAQ. The CDR3 has 14 amino acids. Trimming took off 11 bases at V and 4 bases at J, with 18 bases between the two ends. The CDR3 reads CAGGSRGPYNEQFF. As DNA, the CDR3 is TGTGCCGGCGGGTCTCGGGGGCCTTACAATGAGCAGTTCTTC.

This clonotype was counted only a few times. Germline is not matched at one junction end, which may reflect a read error. This CDR3 reads CASSQDTGTSRGF. For the CDR3, the DNA is TGTGCCAGCAGCCAAGATACCGGGACTAGCCGGGGTTTC. The chain carries TRBV4-2 and TRBJ2-1; 9 nucleotides align to TRBD2. Germline CDR1 and CDR2: LGHNA and YNFKEQ. This CDR3 is 13 amino acids long.

This clonotype was seen a few times. The gene calls are TRBV7-2 and TRBJ2-3; 10 nucleotides agree with TRBD2. The CDR3 has 15 residues. Per germline, CDR1 SGHTA and CDR2 FQGNSA. J lost 6 bases, V lost 1 base, and 4 bases had no gene match. The CDR3 DNA sequence: TGTGCCAGCAGCTTAGTTTCTAGCGGGGGCGATACGCAGTATTTT. It is translated as CASSLVSSGGDTQYF.

The gene calls are TRBV6-1 and TRBJ2-3, with D possibly matching TRBD1 (6 bases). The CDR3 consists of 14 residues. Trimming shortened V by 7 bases and J by 2 bases, and 13 bases separated the two germline ends. Germline loops: CDR1 MNHNS, CDR2 SASEGT. The CDR3 nucleotides read TGTGCCAGCAAGGGGGAAATGTACACAGATACGCAGTATTTT. Encoded protein: CASKGEMYTDTQYF.

This clonotype has more than one count but fewer than ten. The rearrangement links TRBV24-1 to TRBJ2-2; TRBD2 agrees at 11 bases. V shed 4 bases, J shed 1 base, and the junction held 7 bases outside the gene matches. Looked up from germline, CDR1 is KGHDR and CDR2 is SFDVKD. This CDR3 spans 18 amino acids. The CDR3: CATSDKPGLAENTGELFF. CDR3 coding DNA: TGTGCCACCAGTGACAAACCGGGACTAGCGGAGAACACCGGGGAGCTGTTTTTT.